These 10 T cell receptor beta chains were sequenced from one sample in a study of T cell repertoires in cytomegalovirus infection. Using its own MiXCR run on the reads, TCRdb lists one record per CDR3 protein. The repertoire holds roughly 630,000 distinct CDR3 sequences, with 24% as singletons. Sequencing was performed on CD8+ T cells from PBMCs. The source of these receptors is a human donor in good health (CMV status not recorded). Some clones in this sample may be carry-over from other donors' samples.

This clonotype has only a few counts. The chain couples TRBV10-3 to TRBJ2-2, with no clear D. V was trimmed by 0 bases and J by 4 bases, leaving 9 bases between them. Germline CDR1 is ENHRY and CDR2 is SYGVKD. CDR3 size: 15 residues. The CDR3 sequence is CAISESMGITGELFF. The CDR3 DNA sequence: TGTGCCATCAGTGAGTCGATGGGAATCACCGGGGAGCTGTTTTTT.

The table lists this clonotype with many counts. The V gene is TRBV28, the J gene TRBJ1-5; the D is unclear. Looked up from germline, CDR1 is MDHEN and CDR2 is SYDVKM. V was clipped by 6 bases and J by 1 base, with 19 bases between them. The CDR3 contains 17 residues. CDR3 loop: CASSPIDGQPSNQPQHF. CDR3 nucleotides: TGTGCCAGCAGCCCAATTGACGGGCAGCCCAGCAATCAGCCCCAGCATTTT.

The gene calls are TRBV28 and TRBJ2-1, with a possible D match to TRBD2 (6 bases). The V and J ends lost 10 bases and 2 bases respectively, with 18 bases between them. This CDR3 is built from 15 residues. The germline gives CDR1 MDHEN, CDR2 SYDVKM. The chain's CDR3 is CATSPGTETYNEQFF. The CDR3 DNA sequence: TGTGCCACCTCCCCCGGGACTGAGACCTACAATGAGCAGTTCTTC. The variable domain in full, with the rest retrieved from reference TRBV28 and TRBJ2-1, is DVKVTQSSRYLVKRTGEKVFLECVQDMDHENMFWYRQDPGLGLRLIYFSYDVKMKEKGDIPEGYSVSREKKERFSLILESASTNQTSMYLCATSPGTETYNEQFFGPGTRLTVL.

This clonotype was counted only a few times. This clone may be a read error of a much larger clone one base away. The rearrangement uses TRBV11-1 and TRBJ2-7; D remains ambiguous. V lost 3 bases to trimming and J lost 3 bases, with 6 bases between them. The germline V gene has CDR1 SGHAT and CDR2 FQDESV (reference sequence). The CDR3 covers 12 residues. For the CDR3, the DNA is TGTGCCAGCAGCTTTGACGGCTACGAGCAGTACTTC. Translated: CASSFDGYEQYF.

This clonotype was observed many times. The rearrangement joins TRBV11-3 to TRBJ2-1; 12 positions match TRBD2. With V trimmed by 3 bases and J by 8 bases, 5 bases remained unmatched. Germline values: CDR1 SGHNT, CDR2 YENEEA. The CDR3 consists of 15 residues. CDR3 sequence reads: CASSFTSGGRDEQFF. The CDR3 region has the DNA TGTGCCAGCAGCTTCACTAGCGGGGGGCGGGATGAGCAGTTCTTC. Looking up the rest from reference TRBV11-3 and TRBJ2-1 gives the full variable domain: EAGVVQSPRYKIIEKKQPVAFWCNPISGHNTLYWYLQNLGQGPELLIRYENEEAVDDSQLPKDRFSAERLKGVDSTLKIQPAELGDSAVYLCASSFTSGGRDEQFFGPGTRLTVL.

V usage is TRBV6-2 or TRBV6-3 and J usage is TRBJ2-2; 8 nucleotides match TRBD1. CDR3 size: 17 residues. Germline CDR1 reads MNHEY; CDR2 reads SVGEGT. V lost 6 bases to trimming and J lost 4 bases; unmatched junction nucleotides: 13. For the CDR3, the DNA is TGTGCCAGCAGCTCTGTATATAGGACAGGGCCCACCGGGGAGCTGTTTTTT. Translation gives CASSSVYRTGPTGELFF.

The sample holds a few counts of this clonotype. The V and J genes are TRBV7-3 and TRBJ2-1; possibly TRBD2 for D (7 bases). Germline values: CDR1 SGHTA, CDR2 FQGTGA. The CDR3 runs to 16 residues. With 4 bases removed from V and 2 bases from J, the gap between germline ends came to 15 bases. CDR3: CASSSSRGAPYNEQFF. The CDR3 DNA is TGTGCCAGCAGCTCTTCCCGGGGGGCCCCCTACAATGAGCAGTTCTTC.

This clonotype was observed a few times. The chain joins TRBV12-3 or TRBV12-4 to TRBJ2-7; possible D gene TRBD1, 6 bases. The length of the CDR3 is 15 residues. Between the trimmed V and J ends, which lost 1 base and 5 bases, there was a span of 15 bases. CDR3 coding DNA: TGTGCCAGCAGTTTAGGGTCCCTGGACAGTGACGAGCAGTACGTC. Protein product: CASSLGSLDSDEQYV.

The sample holds one count of this clonotype. A much larger clone differs by one base, so this may be a read error. This sequence joins TRBV28 and TRBJ2-5; 7 bases align to TRBD1. The CDR3 has 14 amino acids. Looked up from germline, CDR1 is MDHEN and CDR2 is SYDVKM. V was pared by 10 bases and J by 4 bases, with 12 bases of the junction left unmatched. DNA for the CDR3: TGTGCCAACACTTCACTACAGGGGCGAGAGACCCAGTACTTC. Its protein is CANTSLQGRETQYF.

The CDR3 DNA follows: TGTGCCAGCAGTTTATACAGGTCCGAGACCCAGTACTTC. Amino acid sequence: CASSLYRSETQYF. The chain couples TRBV12-3 or TRBV12-4 to TRBJ2-5; tentative D call: TRBD1 (5 bases). CDR3 length: 13 residues. Trimming removed 2 bases at V and 5 bases at J, with 9 bases between.